Given below is one T cell receptor beta chain in context. What this receptor recognizes is not known. Base qualities are not provided; no much larger clone lies one nucleotide away. To prepare the library, PCR was applied. Sequencer: Illumina HiSeq 2500. TCR library preparation used molecular barcoding, with unique molecular identifiers applied to normalize quantification of the TCRbeta repertoire. TCRdb reran the public reads through fastp at Q25 and MiXCR, keeping productive beta chains. CDR3 protein sequences are deduplicated, and each keeps its most common genes and DNA. The sample yields 100,000 or so distinct CDR3 sequences; 7.5% to 9% were counted once. The top ten constitute less than 20% of the sample. These data belong to a study of T-cell reconstitution after alpha-beta-depleted transplantation in children (dated by TCRdb to 2016 to 2017). Looking at the study overall: The study quantitatively tracked T-cell immune reconstitution after TCRalphabeta/CD19-depleted allogeneic hematopoietic cell transplantation in children using TCR repertoire profiling.

Taken with the paper, the label for treatment or condition translates to: allogeneic hematopoietic cell transplantation with graft depleted of TCRalphabeta T cells and CD19 B cells. The transplant recipients were children given TCRalphabeta/CD19-depleted allogeneic hematopoietic cell grafts. In the germline V gene, CDR1 corresponds to SQVTM and CDR2 to ANQGSEA. V gives up 6 bases and J gives up 4 bases, and the segment between their germline ends measures 24 bases. From the cysteine up to the phenylalanine, the CDR3 has a length of 16 residues. The retained sequence is limited to the CDR3, 48 bases, with the frame set at the first base. Paper-wide results and their limitations: Over the following months the frequencies of hyperexpanded clones went down, and after one year T-cell counts and TCRbeta diversity were mostly credited to newly produced T cells. About two months after transplant, the apparently early recovery of alphabetaT-cell counts reportedly depended on just several hundred clones that had expanded rapidly and came from non-depleted graft cells. In some patients, high TCRbeta diversity at day 60 was attributed to recipient T cells and intrathymic progenitors that had survived conditioning.

This material consisted of PBMCs, taken before TCRalphabeta/CD19-depleted stem cell transplant. The sequence is built from TRBV29-1 and TRBJ1-1, with the D gene call left open. The clonotype was recovered from a boy aged 2-9 years with acute lymphoblastic leukemia, due to receive a stem cell transplant. At the DNA level, the sequence is TGCAGCGTCCACCCGGGCCCAGGAGACTTGTTCACTGAAGCTTTCTTT. It translates as CSVHPGPGDLFTEAFF.